This T cell receptor beta chain was captured in a study of CD8 T cells in ankylosing spondylitis. Overall study results and limits: Significant enrichment of disease-linked clones was reported in matched ankylosing spondylitis synovial fluid. Clones that were linked to disease were CD8+ and were relatively rare in peripheral blood.

There are many counts of this clonotype. Its antigen is still unknown. By quantitative 5'-RACE with molecular barcodes, the TCR beta libraries were made. TCRdb processed the 5' RACE reads anew with MiXCR; each CDR3 protein has one entry. The sample consists of roughly 130,000 distinct CDR3 sequences, roughly 13% of them appearing once. In germline, CDR1 is MDHEN, CDR2 SYDVKM. V shed 4 bases, J shed 7 bases, and the junction held 16 bases outside the gene matches. The CDR3 is 16 amino acids. This sequence originates from a female donor with ankylosing spondylitis or in good health (not recorded which). The chain links TRBV28 to TRBJ2-7; 7 bases map to TRBD2. Sequenced material: blood, either unsorted or a sorted T cell fraction (not recorded which). CDR3 nucleotide sequence: TGTGCCAGCAGTTCACCTCTCGGGGGAGGGGCCGTGGAGCAGTACTTC. Translated: CASSSPLGGGAVEQYF.